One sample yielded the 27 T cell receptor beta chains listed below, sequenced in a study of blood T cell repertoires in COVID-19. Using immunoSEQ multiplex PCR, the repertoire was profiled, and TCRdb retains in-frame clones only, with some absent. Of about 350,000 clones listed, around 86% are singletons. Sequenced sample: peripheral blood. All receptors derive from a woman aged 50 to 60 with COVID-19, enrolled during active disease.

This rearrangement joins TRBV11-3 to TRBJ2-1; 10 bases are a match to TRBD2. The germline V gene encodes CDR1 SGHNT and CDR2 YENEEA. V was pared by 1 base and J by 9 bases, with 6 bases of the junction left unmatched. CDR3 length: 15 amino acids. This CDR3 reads CASSLVPSGGGEQFF. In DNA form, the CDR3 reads TGTGCCAGCAGCTTAGTTCCTAGCGGGGGCGGTGAGCAGTTCTTC.

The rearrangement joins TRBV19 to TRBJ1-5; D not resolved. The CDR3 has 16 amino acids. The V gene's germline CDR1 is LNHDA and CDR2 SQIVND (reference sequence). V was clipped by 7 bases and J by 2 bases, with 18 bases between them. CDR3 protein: CASTSVLTARNQPQHF. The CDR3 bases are TGTGCCAGTACCTCGGTTTTAACAGCCCGCAATCAGCCCCAGCATTTT.

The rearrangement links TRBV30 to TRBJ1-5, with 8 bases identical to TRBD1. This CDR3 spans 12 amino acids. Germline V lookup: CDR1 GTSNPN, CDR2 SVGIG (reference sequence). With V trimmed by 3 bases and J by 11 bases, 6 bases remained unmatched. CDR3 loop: CAWSQGATTQHF. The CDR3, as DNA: TGTGCCTGGAGCCAGGGGGCCACGACCCAGCATTTT.

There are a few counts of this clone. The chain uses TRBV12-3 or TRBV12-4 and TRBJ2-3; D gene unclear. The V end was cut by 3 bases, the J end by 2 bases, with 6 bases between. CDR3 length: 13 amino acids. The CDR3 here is CASSFSPTDTQYF. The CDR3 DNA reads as TGTGCCAGCAGTTTCTCCCCCACAGATACGCAGTATTTT.

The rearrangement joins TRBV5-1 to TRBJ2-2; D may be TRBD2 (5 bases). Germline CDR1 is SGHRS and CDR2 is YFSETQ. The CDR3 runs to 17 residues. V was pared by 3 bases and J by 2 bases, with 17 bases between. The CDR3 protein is CASSSSLASSNTGELFF. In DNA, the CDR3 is TGCGCCAGCAGCTCCTCACTCGCTAGCAGCAACACCGGGGAGCTGTTTTTT.

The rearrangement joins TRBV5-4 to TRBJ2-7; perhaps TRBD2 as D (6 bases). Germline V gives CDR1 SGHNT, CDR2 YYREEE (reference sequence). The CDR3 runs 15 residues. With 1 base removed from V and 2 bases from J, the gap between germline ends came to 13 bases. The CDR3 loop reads CASSLRQGLPYEQYF. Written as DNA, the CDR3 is TGTGCCAGCAGCTTGAGGCAGGGACTTCCCTACGAGCAGTACTTC.

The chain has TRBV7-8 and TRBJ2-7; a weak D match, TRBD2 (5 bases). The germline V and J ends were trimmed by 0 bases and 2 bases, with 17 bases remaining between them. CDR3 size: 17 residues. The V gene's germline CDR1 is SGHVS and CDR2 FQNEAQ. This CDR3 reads CASSLAPVAGSAYEQYF. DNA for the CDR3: TGTGCCAGCAGCTTAGCGCCCGTGGCGGGCTCAGCCTACGAGCAGTACTTC.

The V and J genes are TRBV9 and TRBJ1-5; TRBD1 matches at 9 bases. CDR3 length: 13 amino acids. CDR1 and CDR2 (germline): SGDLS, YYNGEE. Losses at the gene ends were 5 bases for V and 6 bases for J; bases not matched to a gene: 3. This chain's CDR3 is CASSTGGGQPQHF. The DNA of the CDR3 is TGTGCCAGCAGTACAGGGGGCGGTCAGCCCCAGCATTTT.

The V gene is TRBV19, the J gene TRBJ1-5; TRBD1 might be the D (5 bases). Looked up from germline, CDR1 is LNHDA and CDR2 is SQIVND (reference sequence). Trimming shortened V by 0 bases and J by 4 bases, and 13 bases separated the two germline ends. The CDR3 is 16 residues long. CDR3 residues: CASSIDLSGFNQPQHF. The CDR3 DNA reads TGTGCCAGTAGTATAGATCTGTCAGGGTTTAATCAGCCCCAGCATTTT. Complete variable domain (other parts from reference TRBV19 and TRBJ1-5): DGGITQSPKYLFRKEGQNVTLSCEQNLNHDAMYWYRQDPGQGLRLIYYSQIVNDFQKGDIAEGYSVSREKKESFPLTVTSAQKNPTAFYLCASSIDLSGFNQPQHFGDGTRLSIL.

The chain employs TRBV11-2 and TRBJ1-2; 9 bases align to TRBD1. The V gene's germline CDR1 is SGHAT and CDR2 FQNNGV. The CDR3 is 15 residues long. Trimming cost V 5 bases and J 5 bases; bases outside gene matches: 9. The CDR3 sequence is CASSPARTGEYGYTF. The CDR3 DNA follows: TGTGCCAGCAGCCCAGCCCGGACAGGGGAGTATGGCTACACCTTC.

The CDR3 bases are TGCGCCAGCAGCCAAGGCATTCTAGGCAGGGGAATGAACACTGAAGCTTTCTTT. The encoded protein is CASSQGILGRGMNTEAFF. The chain links TRBV4-1 to TRBJ1-1, with D possibly being TRBD1 (6 bases). CDR3 length: 18 residues. V lost 1 base and J 0 bases, leaving 18 bases between the germline ends. The germline gives CDR1 MGHRA, CDR2 YSYEKL.

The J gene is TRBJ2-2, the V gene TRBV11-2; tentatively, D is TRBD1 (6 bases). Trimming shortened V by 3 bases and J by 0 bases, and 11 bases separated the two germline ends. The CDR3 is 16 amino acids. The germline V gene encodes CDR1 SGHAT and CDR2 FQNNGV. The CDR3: CASSLRQATNTGELFF. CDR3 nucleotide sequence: TGTGCCAGCAGCTTGAGACAGGCAACGAACACCGGGGAGCTGTTTTTT.

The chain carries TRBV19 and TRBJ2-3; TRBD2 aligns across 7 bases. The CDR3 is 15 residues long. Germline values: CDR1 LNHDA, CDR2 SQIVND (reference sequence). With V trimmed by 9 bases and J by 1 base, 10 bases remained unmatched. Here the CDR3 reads CASAYLAGGTDTQYF. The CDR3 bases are TGTGCCAGCGCCTACCTGGCGGGAGGCACAGATACGCAGTATTTT.

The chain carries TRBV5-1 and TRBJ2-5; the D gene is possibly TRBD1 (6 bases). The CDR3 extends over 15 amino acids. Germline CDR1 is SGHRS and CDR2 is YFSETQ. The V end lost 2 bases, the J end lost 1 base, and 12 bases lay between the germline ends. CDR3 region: CASSFQGHPQETQYF. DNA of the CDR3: TGCGCCAGCAGCTTCCAGGGACACCCCCAAGAGACCCAGTACTTC.

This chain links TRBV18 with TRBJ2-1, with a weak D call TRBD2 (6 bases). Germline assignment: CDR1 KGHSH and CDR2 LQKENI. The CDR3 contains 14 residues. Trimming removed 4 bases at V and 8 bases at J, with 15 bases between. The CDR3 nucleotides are TGTGCCAGCTCACGTGCCGGGACTGACGATGAGCAGTTCTTC. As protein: CASSRAGTDDEQFF.

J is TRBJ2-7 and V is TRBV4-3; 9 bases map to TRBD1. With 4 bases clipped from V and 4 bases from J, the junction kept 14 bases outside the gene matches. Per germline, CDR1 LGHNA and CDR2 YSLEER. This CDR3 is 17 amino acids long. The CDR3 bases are TGCGCCAGCAGCCCTCGAGTTTCGGGACAGGGTGTATACGAGCAGTACTTC. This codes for CASSPRVSGQGVYEQYF.

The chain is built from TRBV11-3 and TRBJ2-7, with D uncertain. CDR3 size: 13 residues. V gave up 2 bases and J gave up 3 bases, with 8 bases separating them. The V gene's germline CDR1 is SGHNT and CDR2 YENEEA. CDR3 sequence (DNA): TGTGCCAGCAGCTTAATGGGCAGCTACGAGCAGTACTTC. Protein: CASSLMGSYEQYF. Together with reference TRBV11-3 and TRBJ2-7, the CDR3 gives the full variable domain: EAGVVQSPRYKIIEKKQPVAFWCNPISGHNTLYWYLQNLGQGPELLIRYENEEAVDDSQLPKDRFSAERLKGVDSTLKIQPAELGDSAVYLCASSLMGSYEQYFGPGTRLTVT.

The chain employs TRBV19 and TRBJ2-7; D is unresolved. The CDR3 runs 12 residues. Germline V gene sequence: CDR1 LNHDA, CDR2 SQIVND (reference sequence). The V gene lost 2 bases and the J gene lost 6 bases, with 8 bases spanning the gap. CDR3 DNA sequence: TGTGCCAGTAGTATATTCCCATCCGAGCAGTACTTC. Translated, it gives CASSIFPSEQYF.

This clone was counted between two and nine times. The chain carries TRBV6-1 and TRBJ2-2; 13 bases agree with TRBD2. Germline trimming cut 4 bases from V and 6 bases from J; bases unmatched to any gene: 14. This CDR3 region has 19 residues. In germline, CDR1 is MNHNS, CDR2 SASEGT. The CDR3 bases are TGTGCCAGCAGTGGAATCGGGACTAGCGGGGCCCAAGGGGCCGGGGAGCTGTTTTTT. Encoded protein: CASSGIGTSGAQGAGELFF.

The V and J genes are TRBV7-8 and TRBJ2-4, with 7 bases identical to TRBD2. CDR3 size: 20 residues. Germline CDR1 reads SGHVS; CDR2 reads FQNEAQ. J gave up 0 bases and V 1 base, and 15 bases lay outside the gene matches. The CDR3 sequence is CASSLGGGGLADLAKNIQYF. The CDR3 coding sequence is TGTGCCAGCAGCTTAGGTGGGGGTGGGCTAGCGGACCTAGCCAAAAACATTCAGTACTTC.

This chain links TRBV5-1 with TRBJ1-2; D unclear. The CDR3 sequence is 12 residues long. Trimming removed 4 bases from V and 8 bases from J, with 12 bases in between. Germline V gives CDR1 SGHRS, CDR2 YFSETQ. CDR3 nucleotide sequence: TGCGCCAGCAGCGGAGCGGTGGGAGGCTACACCTTC. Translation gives CASSGAVGGYTF.

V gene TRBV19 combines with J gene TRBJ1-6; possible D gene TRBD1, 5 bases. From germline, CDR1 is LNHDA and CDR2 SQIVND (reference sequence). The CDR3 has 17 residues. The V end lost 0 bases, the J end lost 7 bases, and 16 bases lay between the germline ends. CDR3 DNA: TGTGCCAGTAGTATAGATCGCCAGGGAAGCATGAATTCACCCCTCCACTTT. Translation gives CASSIDRQGSMNSPLHF.

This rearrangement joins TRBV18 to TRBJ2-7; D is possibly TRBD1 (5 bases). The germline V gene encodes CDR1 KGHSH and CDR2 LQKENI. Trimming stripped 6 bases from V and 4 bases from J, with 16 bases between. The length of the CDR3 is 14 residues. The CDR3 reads CASSRRQTNYEQYF. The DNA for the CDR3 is TGTGCCAGCTCGCGAAGACAGACAAATTACGAGCAGTACTTC.

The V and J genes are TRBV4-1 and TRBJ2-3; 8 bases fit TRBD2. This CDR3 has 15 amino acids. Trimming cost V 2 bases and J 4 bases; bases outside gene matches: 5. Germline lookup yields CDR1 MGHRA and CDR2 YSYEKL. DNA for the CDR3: TGCGCCAGCAGCCAAATAGCGGGATTCGCAGATACGCAGTATTTT. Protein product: CASSQIAGFADTQYF.

CDR3 nucleotide sequence: TGCGCCAGCAGCTTGTGGGCCAGGGGGCAAAACGAGCAGTACTTC. Amino acid sequence: CASSLWARGQNEQYF. The chain is built from TRBV5-1 and TRBJ2-7, with TRBD1 identical over 8 bases. Germline values: CDR1 SGHRS, CDR2 YFSETQ. The CDR3 loop spans 15 amino acids. V lost 1 base, J lost 5 bases, and 8 bases stayed unmatched.

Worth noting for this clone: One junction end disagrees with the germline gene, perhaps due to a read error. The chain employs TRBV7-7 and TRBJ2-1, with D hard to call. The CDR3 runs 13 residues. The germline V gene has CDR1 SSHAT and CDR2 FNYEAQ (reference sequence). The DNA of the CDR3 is TGTGCTAGCAGCTTAGGGCCTTACAATGAGCAGTTCTTC. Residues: CASSLGPYNEQFF.

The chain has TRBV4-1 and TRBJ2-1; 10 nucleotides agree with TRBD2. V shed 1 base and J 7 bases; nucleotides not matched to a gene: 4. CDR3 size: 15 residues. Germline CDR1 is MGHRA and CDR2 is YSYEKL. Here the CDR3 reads CASSQVAGGRNEQFF. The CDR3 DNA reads TGCGCCAGCAGCCAAGTAGCGGGAGGTCGGAATGAGCAGTTCTTC.